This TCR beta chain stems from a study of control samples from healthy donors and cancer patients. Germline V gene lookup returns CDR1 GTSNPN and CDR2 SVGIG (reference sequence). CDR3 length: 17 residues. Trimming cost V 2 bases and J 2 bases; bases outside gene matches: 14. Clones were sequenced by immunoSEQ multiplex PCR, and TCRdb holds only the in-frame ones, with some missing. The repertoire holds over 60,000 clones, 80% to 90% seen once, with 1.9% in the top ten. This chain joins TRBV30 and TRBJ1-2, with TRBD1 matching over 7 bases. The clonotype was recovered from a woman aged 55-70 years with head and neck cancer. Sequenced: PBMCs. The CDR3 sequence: CAWSRRRQGPWNYGYTF. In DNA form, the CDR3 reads TGTGCCTGGAGTAGACGTCGACAGGGCCCCTGGAACTATGGCTACACCTTC.